The next 32 T cell receptor beta chains were all read from a single sample in a study of T cell responses to AZD1222 COVID-19 vaccine. Sequencing used immunoSEQ multiplex PCR; TCRdb keeps in-frame clones, though not all of them. The table includes 150,000 to 200,000 clones, approximately 93% detected once. The sequences come from peripheral blood, collected 28 days after the second AZD1222 dose. The receptors shown here come from an adult who received the AZD1222 COVID-19 vaccine.

The rearrangement links TRBV5-5 to TRBJ2-1; weak D call: TRBD1 (6 bases). Per the germline V gene, CDR1 is SGHKS and CDR2 is YYEKEE (reference sequence). Trimming cost V 4 bases and J 7 bases, with 12 bases left between them. This CDR3 has 13 residues. Here the CDR3 reads CASSLQGGNEQFF. CDR3 bases: TGTGCCAGCAGCCTGCAAGGGGGAAATGAGCAGTTCTTC.

As to this clone: One end of the junction is discordant with germline, which a read error may explain. The identical CDR3 is also encoded by other nucleotide sequences in the sample. The rearrangement uses TRBV5-1 and TRBJ1-2; weak D call: TRBD1 (6 bases). This CDR3 has 14 residues. Germline CDR1 is SGHRS and CDR2 is YFSETQ. DNA of the CDR3: TGCGCCAGCAGTTTGGAGGGGGCTAACTATGGCTACACCTTC. Translated: CASSLEGANYGYTF.

The rearrangement uses TRBV10-2 and TRBJ1-2; D call uncertain. V dropped 1 base and J dropped 5 bases, with 5 bases sitting between them. The CDR3 has 12 residues. Germline V gene sequence: CDR1 WSHSY, CDR2 SAAADI. The CDR3 loop reads CASSELKYGYTF. The CDR3 DNA reads as TGCGCCAGCAGTGAGTTAAAGTATGGCTACACCTTC.

The chain carries TRBV3-1 (or the pseudogene TRBV3-2) and TRBJ2-1, with 10 bases lining up with TRBD2. J gave up 4 bases and V 4 bases, and 7 bases lay outside the gene matches. Germline CDR1 LGHDT, CDR2 YNNKEL (reference sequence). This CDR3 comprises 16 residues. CDR3 protein: CASSRLAGGMYNEQFF. The CDR3 bases are TGTGCCAGCAGCCGATTAGCGGGAGGAATGTACAATGAGCAGTTCTTC.

The chain recombines TRBV20-1 with TRBJ1-1; D is perhaps TRBD1 (6 bases). This CDR3 comprises 11 residues. From germline, CDR1 is DFQATT and CDR2 SNEGSKA (reference sequence). Trimming left V 5 bases short and J 12 bases short, with 16 bases between. The CDR3 sequence is CSAATGGGSFF. As DNA, the CDR3 is TGCAGTGCTGCGACAGGTGGAGGTTCTTTCTTT.

The V and J genes are TRBV28 and TRBJ2-5; 8 bases are shared with TRBD1. Germline CDR1 reads MDHEN; CDR2 reads SYDVKM. This CDR3 region has 13 residues. V lost 5 bases, J lost 3 bases, and 2 bases stayed unmatched. DNA for the CDR3: TGTGCCAGCAGTCGACAGGGGAAAGAGACCCAGTACTTC. Its protein is CASSRQGKETQYF. Full variable domain (remainder filled in from reference TRBV28 and TRBJ2-5): DVKVTQSSRYLVKRTGEKVFLECVQDMDHENMFWYRQDPGLGLRLIYFSYDVKMKEKGDIPEGYSVSREKKERFSLILESASTNQTSMYLCASSRQGKETQYFGPGTRLLVL.

The chain combines TRBV10-3 with TRBJ1-2; TRBD1 aligns across 7 bases. CDR3 length: 13 amino acids. Looked up from germline, CDR1 is ENHRY and CDR2 is SYGVKD. V shed 8 bases and J 8 bases; nucleotides not matched to a gene: 11. For the CDR3, the DNA is TGTGCCATCCGAGGAGGGGGCCCCACAGGCTACACCTTC. Protein product: CAIRGGGPTGYTF.

The chain couples TRBV27 to TRBJ2-7; 10 nucleotides align to TRBD1. This CDR3 has 14 amino acids. The V gene end was trimmed by 3 bases and the J gene end by 5 bases; junction bases not matched to a gene: 4. Germline CDR1 MNHEY, CDR2 SMNVEV (reference sequence). DNA for the CDR3: TGTGCCAGCAGTTTTGGGACAGGGGTAAACGAGCAGTACTTC. Translation: CASSFGTGVNEQYF.

The rearrangement joins TRBV5-1 to TRBJ1-2; D is ambiguous. Trimming removed 2 bases at V and 8 bases at J, with 16 bases between. Germline loops: CDR1 SGHRS, CDR2 YFSETQ. The CDR3 sequence is 14 residues long. The DNA for the CDR3 is TGCGCCAGCAGCTTTAATTTGCTCGCGGGAGGCTACACCTTC. As protein: CASSFNLLAGGYTF.

This clone came up a few times. The chain recombines TRBV4-1 with TRBJ2-7, with 7 bases matching TRBD2. The germline gives CDR1 MGHRA, CDR2 YSYEKL. The CDR3 has 14 amino acids. J lost 3 bases, V lost 1 base, and 3 bases had no gene match. The DNA for the CDR3 is TGCGCCAGCAGCCAAGCCCGGGGGGTCTACGAGCAGTACTTC. This codes for CASSQARGVYEQYF.

The chain joins TRBV30 to TRBJ1-1; possibly TRBD1 for D (5 bases). This CDR3 has 14 residues. The V gene lost 3 bases and the J gene lost 1 base, with 12 bases spanning the gap. Germline V gives CDR1 GTSNPN, CDR2 SVGIG (reference sequence). The CDR3 nucleotides are TGTGCCTGGAGGCAGGGAAAGGGGAACACTGAAGCTTTCTTT. Its translation is CAWRQGKGNTEAFF.

This chain uses TRBV12-3 or TRBV12-4 with TRBJ1-1; D is perhaps TRBD1 (6 bases). With 7 bases removed from V and 8 bases from J, the gap between germline ends came to 11 bases. CDR3 length equals 11 residues. CDR3 bases: TGTGCCAGCAACGTGGGGGGCGAAGCTTTCTTT. It yields the protein CASNVGGEAFF.

The CDR3 is CASSLPGVNTEAFF. DNA for the CDR3: TGTGCCAGCAGTTTACCAGGGGTGAACACTGAAGCTTTCTTT. The chain recombines TRBV28 with TRBJ1-1, with D possibly being TRBD1 (6 bases). Germline V gene lookup returns CDR1 MDHEN and CDR2 SYDVKM. The V and J ends lost 2 bases and 0 bases respectively, with 7 bases between them. The CDR3 totals 14 residues.

J is TRBJ1-2 and V is TRBV28; 7 bases align to TRBD1. V dropped 6 bases and J dropped 0; count of bases not matched to a gene: 4. Germline CDR1 is MDHEN and CDR2 is SYDVKM. The CDR3 extends over 14 amino acids. The chain's CDR3 is CASSQGGANYGYTF. The DNA of the CDR3 is TGTGCCAGCAGCCAGGGGGGAGCTAACTATGGCTACACCTTC.

This chain links TRBV29-1 with TRBJ2-7, with D perhaps TRBD2 (5 bases). CDR1 is SQVTM and CDR2 is ANQGSEA in the germline V gene. V lost 1 base to trimming and J lost 1 base, with 8 bases between them. The CDR3 runs 13 residues. Written as DNA, the CDR3 is TGCAGCGTTGAAGGTGGGGAGTCCTACGAGCAGTACTTC. Translating gives CSVEGGESYEQYF.

This chain connects TRBV9 to TRBJ1-1; D ambiguous. The V and J ends lost 7 bases and 3 bases respectively, with 16 bases between them. Germline assignment: CDR1 SGDLS and CDR2 YYNGEE. This CDR3 has 14 residues. CDR3 bases: TGTGCCAGCGGTAAAGAAATCGGGTACACTGAAGCTTTCTTT. Translating gives CASGKEIGYTEAFF.

V gene TRBV9 combines with J gene TRBJ1-2; TRBD1 might be the D (6 bases). Germline loops: CDR1 SGDLS, CDR2 YYNGEE. V was pared by 3 bases and J by 1 base, with 16 bases between. The CDR3 runs 16 residues. The chain's CDR3 is CASSGHRAGDNYGYTF. The CDR3 DNA follows: TGTGCCAGCAGCGGGCACAGGGCCGGGGATAACTATGGCTACACCTTC. The variable domain in full, with the rest retrieved from reference TRBV9 and TRBJ1-2, is DSGVTQTPKHLITATGQRVTLRCSPRSGDLSVYWYQQSLDQGLQFLIQYYNGEERAKGNILERFSAQQFPDLHSELNLSSLELGDSALYFCASSGHRAGDNYGYTFGSGTRLTVV.

This clone appeared once. V is TRBV5-5 and J is TRBJ1-1, with D possibly being TRBD1 (5 bases). Germline V gives CDR1 SGHKS, CDR2 YYEKEE (reference sequence). Between the trimmed V and J ends, which lost 0 bases and 4 bases, there was a span of 13 bases. The CDR3 spans 15 residues. The CDR3 DNA sequence: TGTGCCAGCAGCTTGGCGGACACCCTGAGCACTGAAGCTTTCTTT. Translation gives CASSLADTLSTEAFF.

The V call is TRBV9, the J call TRBJ1-4; 7 bases are shared with TRBD1. The CDR3 covers 16 residues. Germline CDR1 is SGDLS and CDR2 is YYNGEE. The junction had 6 bases not matched to a gene; V was cut back by 0 bases and J by 4 bases. The CDR3 spells CASSVAVTGINEKLFF. The CDR3 nucleotides read TGTGCCAGCAGCGTAGCCGTGACAGGGATTAATGAAAAACTGTTTTTT.

V usage is TRBV30 and J usage is TRBJ1-3; a weak D match, TRBD1 (5 bases). Germline V gene lookup returns CDR1 GTSNPN and CDR2 SVGIG (reference sequence). Trimming took off 2 bases at V and 0 bases at J, with 11 bases between the two ends. This CDR3 spans 15 amino acids. The CDR3 loop is CAWSRGRSSGNTIYF. CDR3 nucleotide sequence: TGTGCCTGGAGTCGGGGCAGAAGCTCTGGAAACACCATATATTTT.

The CDR3 nucleotides are TGTGCCAGCAGCCAGGACGATAGGACGGCAACTAACTATGGCTACACCTTC. Protein: CASSQDDRTATNYGYTF. The rearrangement joins TRBV7-9 to TRBJ1-2, with D uncertain. This CDR3 comprises 17 residues. The V end was cut by 5 bases, the J end by 0 bases, with 19 bases between. In germline, CDR1 is SEHNR, CDR2 FQNEAQ (reference sequence).

V usage is TRBV13 and J usage is TRBJ1-6, with a tentative D call TRBD1 (5 bases). Germline V gene sequence: CDR1 PRHDT, CDR2 FYEKMQ (reference sequence). V dropped 4 bases and J dropped 4 bases, with 8 bases sitting between them. The CDR3 extends over 14 amino acids. The CDR3 loop is CASSYDRYNSPLHF. The CDR3 DNA follows: TGTGCCAGCAGCTACGACAGATATAATTCACCCCTCCACTTT.

V and J are TRBV20-1 and TRBJ1-1; perhaps TRBD1 as D (5 bases). The CDR3 totals 11 residues. V lost 3 bases and J lost 7, with 9 bases in between. CDR1 and CDR2 from the germline V gene are DFQATT and SNEGSKA (reference sequence). CDR3 coding DNA: TGCAGTGCTAGCGGGCAGGGTGAAGCTTTCTTT. Its translation: CSASGQGEAFF.

This rearrangement joins TRBV30 to TRBJ1-4; TRBD1 matches at 7 bases. Trimming at V came to 1 base and at J to 4 bases, leaving 12 bases not matched to a gene. Germline V gene lookup returns CDR1 GTSNPN and CDR2 SVGIG (reference sequence). The CDR3 loop spans 17 amino acids. CDR3 DNA sequence: TGTGCCTGGAGTGGCAGGGGGTTCCTGCGGGGTAATGAAAAACTGTTTTTT. Encoded protein: CAWSGRGFLRGNEKLFF. Together with reference TRBV30 and TRBJ1-4, the CDR3 gives the full variable domain: SQTIHQWPATLVQPVGSPLSLECTVEGTSNPNLYWYRQAAGRGLQLLFYSVGIGQISSEVPQNLSASRPQDRQFILSSKKLLLSDSGFYLCAWSGRGFLRGNEKLFFGSGTQLSVL.

The chain carries TRBV4-1 and TRBJ2-1; weak D call: TRBD1 (6 bases). V lost 3 bases and J lost 5, with 8 bases in between. Germline values: CDR1 MGHRA, CDR2 YSYEKL. The CDR3 loop spans 13 amino acids. The CDR3 DNA reads as TGCGCCAGCAGCCAGACAGGAAACAATGAGCAGTTCTTC. Encoded protein: CASSQTGNNEQFF.

The chain joins TRBV2 to TRBJ2-2, with D unresolved. The CDR3 spans 14 residues. Trimming stripped 1 base from V and 6 bases from J, with 9 bases between. Germline assignment: CDR1 SNHLY and CDR2 FYNNEI. CDR3 coding DNA: TGTGCCAGCAGTGAAGGGGCGTCGCCCGGGGAGCTGTTTTTT. It is translated as CASSEGASPGELFF.

J is TRBJ2-1 and V is TRBV5-1; 11 nucleotides line up with TRBD2. The ends lost 7 bases at V and 11 bases at J; junction bases unmatched: 17. CDR3 length equals 16 residues. The germline V gene encodes CDR1 SGHRS and CDR2 YFSETQ. The chain's CDR3 is CASEHTTLAGGPKQFF. In DNA, the CDR3 is TGCGCCAGCGAACATACCACCTTAGCGGGAGGGCCAAAGCAGTTCTTC.

The V gene is TRBV28, the J gene TRBJ2-4, with D possibly being TRBD1 (6 bases). Germline CDR1 and CDR2: MDHEN and SYDVKM. CDR3 length: 15 amino acids. Trimming took 6 bases from V and 0 from J, leaving 12 bases between them. The CDR3 sequence is CASSPRQVAKNIQYF. The CDR3 coding sequence is TGTGCCAGCAGCCCTCGACAGGTAGCCAAAAACATTCAGTACTTC.

The chain uses TRBV6-5 and TRBJ2-1, with 8 bases lining up with TRBD2. The CDR3 totals 16 residues. V lost 4 bases to trimming and J lost 0 bases; unmatched junction nucleotides: 5. The germline V gene has CDR1 MNHEY and CDR2 SVGAGI. The CDR3: CASSSVAGGSYNEQFF. The CDR3 nucleotides read TGTGCCAGCAGTTCAGTGGCGGGGGGCTCCTACAATGAGCAGTTCTTC.

This clone was seen a few times. V and J are TRBV7-3 and TRBJ2-1; D call uncertain. The length of the CDR3 is 13 residues. The germline gives CDR1 SGHTA, CDR2 FQGTGA. V was cut by 0 bases and J by 10 bases, with 10 bases left in between. The chain's CDR3 is CASSLTPWGEQFF. In DNA form, the CDR3 reads TGTGCCAGCAGCTTAACTCCTTGGGGAGAGCAGTTCTTC.

The V and J genes are TRBV5-1 and TRBJ2-7, with TRBD2 identical over 11 bases. The CDR3 length is 16 residues. The J segment lost 7 bases and the V segment lost 0 bases, leaving 9 bases of the junction unmatched. Germline values: CDR1 SGHRS, CDR2 YFSETQ. This CDR3 reads CASSLEPSGRTREQYF. In DNA, the CDR3 is TGCGCCAGCAGCTTGGAGCCTAGCGGGAGGACGAGGGAGCAGTACTTC. Filled out from reference TRBV5-1 and TRBJ2-7, the complete variable domain reads KAGVTQTPRYLIKTRGQQVTLSCSPISGHRSVSWYQQTPGQGLQFLFEYFSETQRNKGNFPGRFSGRQFSNSRSEMNVSTLELGDSALYLCASSLEPSGRTREQYFGPGTRLTVT.

J is TRBJ1-4 and V is TRBV19; 10 bases are a match to TRBD1. Germline V gene lookup returns CDR1 LNHDA and CDR2 SQIVND (reference sequence). Trimming took 7 bases from V and 8 from J; bases not matched to a gene: 7. This CDR3 contains 14 residues. CDR3: CASNSGQGREKLFF. Written as DNA, the CDR3 is TGTGCCAGTAACTCGGGACAGGGGCGCGAAAAACTGTTTTTT.